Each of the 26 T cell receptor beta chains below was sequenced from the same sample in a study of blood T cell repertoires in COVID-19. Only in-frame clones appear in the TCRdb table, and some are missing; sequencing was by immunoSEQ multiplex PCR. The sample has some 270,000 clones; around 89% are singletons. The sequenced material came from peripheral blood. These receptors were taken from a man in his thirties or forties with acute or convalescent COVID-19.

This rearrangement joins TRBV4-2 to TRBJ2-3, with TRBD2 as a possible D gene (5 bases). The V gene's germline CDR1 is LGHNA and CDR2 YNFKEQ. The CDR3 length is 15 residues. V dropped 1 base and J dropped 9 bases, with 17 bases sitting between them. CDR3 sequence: CASSQGGIGGSTQYF. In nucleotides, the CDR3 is TGTGCCAGCAGCCAAGGAGGGATAGGAGGCTCGACGCAGTATTTT.

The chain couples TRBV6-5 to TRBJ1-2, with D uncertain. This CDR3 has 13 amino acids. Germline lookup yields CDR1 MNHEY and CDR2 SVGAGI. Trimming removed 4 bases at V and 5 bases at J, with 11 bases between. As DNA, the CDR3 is TGTGCCAGCAGTTTACACAGCCTGTATGGCTACACCTTC. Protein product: CASSLHSLYGYTF.

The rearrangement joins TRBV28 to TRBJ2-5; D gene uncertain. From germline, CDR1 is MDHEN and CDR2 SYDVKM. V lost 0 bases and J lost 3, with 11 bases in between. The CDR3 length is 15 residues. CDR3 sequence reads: CASSLWAQVEETQYF. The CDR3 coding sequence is TGTGCCAGCAGTTTATGGGCCCAGGTTGAAGAGACCCAGTACTTC.

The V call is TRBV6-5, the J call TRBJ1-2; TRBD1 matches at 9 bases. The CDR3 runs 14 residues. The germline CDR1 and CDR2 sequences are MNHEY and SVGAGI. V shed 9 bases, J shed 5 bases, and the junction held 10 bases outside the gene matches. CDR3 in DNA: TGTGCCAGTGGCGCCTCGGACAGGGGATATGGCTACACCTTC. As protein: CASGASDRGYGYTF.

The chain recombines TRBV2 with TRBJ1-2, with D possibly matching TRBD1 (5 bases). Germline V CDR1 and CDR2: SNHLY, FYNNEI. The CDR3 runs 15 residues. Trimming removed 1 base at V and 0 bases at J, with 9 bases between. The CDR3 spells CASSEGGPPNYGYTF. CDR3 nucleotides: TGTGCCAGCAGTGAAGGGGGCCCGCCTAACTATGGCTACACCTTC.

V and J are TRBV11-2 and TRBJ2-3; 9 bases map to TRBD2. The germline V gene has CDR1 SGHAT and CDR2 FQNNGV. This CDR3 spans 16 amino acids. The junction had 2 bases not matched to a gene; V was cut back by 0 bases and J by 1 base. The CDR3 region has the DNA TGTGCCAGCAGCTTAGATATAGCGGGGGGCACAGATACGCAGTATTTT. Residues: CASSLDIAGGTDTQYF.

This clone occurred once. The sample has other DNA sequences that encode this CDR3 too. The CDR3 loop is CASSDSGGPYEQYF. DNA of the CDR3: TGTGCCAGCAGTGACAGCGGGGGGCCTTACGAGCAGTACTTC. The rearrangement joins TRBV6-1 to TRBJ2-7, with 9 bases fitting TRBD2. Germline CDR1 is MNHNS and CDR2 is SASEGT. Germline trimming cut 3 bases from V and 4 bases from J; bases unmatched to any gene: 4. The CDR3 length is 14 residues.

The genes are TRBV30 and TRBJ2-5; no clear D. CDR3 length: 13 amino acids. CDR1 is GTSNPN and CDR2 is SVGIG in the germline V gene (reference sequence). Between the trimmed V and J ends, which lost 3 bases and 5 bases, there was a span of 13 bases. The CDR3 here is CAWSASVLETQYF. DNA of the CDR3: TGTGCCTGGAGCGCCAGCGTTTTGGAGACCCAGTACTTC.

CDR3 nucleotides: TGTGCTAGTGGTGCTAGCGGGGGGACCTACGAGCAGTACTTC. Protein sequence: CASGASGGTYEQYF. J is TRBJ2-7 and V is TRBV12-5, with 11 bases aligning to TRBD2. CDR3 length: 14 residues. CDR1 is LGHNT and CDR2 is FRNRAP in the germline V gene. J was trimmed by 2 bases and V by 5 bases; bases with no gene match: 2.

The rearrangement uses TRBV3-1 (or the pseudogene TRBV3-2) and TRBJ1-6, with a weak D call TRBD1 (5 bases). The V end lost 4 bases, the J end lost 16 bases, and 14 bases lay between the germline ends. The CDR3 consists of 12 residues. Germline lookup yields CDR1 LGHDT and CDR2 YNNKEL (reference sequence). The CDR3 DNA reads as TGTGCCAGCAGCCGGGGGGGAGAGTGGCTCCACTTT. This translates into CASSRGGEWLHF.

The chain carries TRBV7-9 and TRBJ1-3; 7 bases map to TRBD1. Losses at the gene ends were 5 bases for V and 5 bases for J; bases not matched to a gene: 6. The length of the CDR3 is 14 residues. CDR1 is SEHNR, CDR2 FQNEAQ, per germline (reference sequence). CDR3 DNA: TGTGCCAGCAGCCGGGACAGAGGAAGAAACACCATATATTTT. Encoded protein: CASSRDRGRNTIYF.

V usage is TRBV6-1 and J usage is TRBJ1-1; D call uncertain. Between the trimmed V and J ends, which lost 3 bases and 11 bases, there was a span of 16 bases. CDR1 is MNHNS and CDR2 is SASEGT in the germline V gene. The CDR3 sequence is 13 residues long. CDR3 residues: CASSETWSFTAFF. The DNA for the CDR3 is TGTGCCAGCAGTGAGACTTGGAGCTTCACGGCTTTCTTT.

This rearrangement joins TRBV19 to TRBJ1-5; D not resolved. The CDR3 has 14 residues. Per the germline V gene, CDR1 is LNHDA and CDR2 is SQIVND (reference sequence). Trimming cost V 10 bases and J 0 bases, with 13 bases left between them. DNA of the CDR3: TGTGCCACTGCTGACGGAGATAGCAATCAGCCCCAGCATTTT. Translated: CATADGDSNQPQHF.

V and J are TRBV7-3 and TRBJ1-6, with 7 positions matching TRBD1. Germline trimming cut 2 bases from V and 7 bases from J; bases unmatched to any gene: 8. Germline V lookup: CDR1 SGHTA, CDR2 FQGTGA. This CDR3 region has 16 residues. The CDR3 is CASSLGPSGQNSPLHF. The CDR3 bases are TGTGCCAGCAGCTTAGGACCTTCGGGACAGAATTCACCCCTCCACTTT.

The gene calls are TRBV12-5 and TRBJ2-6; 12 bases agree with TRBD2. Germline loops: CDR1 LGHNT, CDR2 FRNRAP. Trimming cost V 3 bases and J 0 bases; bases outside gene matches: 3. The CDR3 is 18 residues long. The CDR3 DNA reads TGTGCTAGTGGTTTTACTAGCGGGGGGAGCTCTGGGGCCAACGTCCTGACTTTC. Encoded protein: CASGFTSGGSSGANVLTF.

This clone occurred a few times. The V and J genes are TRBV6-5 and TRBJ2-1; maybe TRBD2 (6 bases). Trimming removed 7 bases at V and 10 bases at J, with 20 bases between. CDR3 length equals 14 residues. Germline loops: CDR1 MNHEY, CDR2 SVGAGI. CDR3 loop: CASNRPGLPAEQFF. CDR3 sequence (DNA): TGTGCCAGCAACCGGCCGGGACTCCCCGCGGAGCAGTTCTTC.

CDR3 sequence reads: CSVRGTSYEQYF. In nucleotides, the CDR3 is TGCAGCGTGCGGGGGACCTCCTACGAGCAGTACTTC. The chain is built from TRBV29-1 and TRBJ2-7; 7 bases are shared with TRBD2. This CDR3 region has 12 residues. Germline assignment: CDR1 SQVTM and CDR2 ANQGSEA. V gave up 6 bases and J gave up 0 bases; unmatched junction bases: 2.

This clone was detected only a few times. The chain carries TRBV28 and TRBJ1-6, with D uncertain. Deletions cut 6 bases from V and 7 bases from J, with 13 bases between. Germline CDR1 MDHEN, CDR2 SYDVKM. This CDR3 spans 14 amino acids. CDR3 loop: CASSPGGANSPLHF. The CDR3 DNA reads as TGTGCCAGCAGCCCCGGCGGAGCCAATTCACCCCTCCACTTT.

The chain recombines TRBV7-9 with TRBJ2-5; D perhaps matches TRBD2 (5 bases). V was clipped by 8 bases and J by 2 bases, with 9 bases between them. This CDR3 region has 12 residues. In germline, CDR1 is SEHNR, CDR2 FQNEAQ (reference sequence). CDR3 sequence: CASGRGQETQYF. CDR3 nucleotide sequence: TGTGCCAGCGGCCGAGGGCAAGAGACCCAGTACTTC.

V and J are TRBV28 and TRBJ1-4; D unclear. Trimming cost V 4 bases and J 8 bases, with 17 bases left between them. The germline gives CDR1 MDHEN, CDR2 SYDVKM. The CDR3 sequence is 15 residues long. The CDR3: CASSSSDATGEKLFF. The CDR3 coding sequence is TGTGCCAGCAGTTCCTCCGACGCTACGGGAGAAAAACTGTTTTTT. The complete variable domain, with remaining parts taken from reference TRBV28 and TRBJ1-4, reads DVKVTQSSRYLVKRTGEKVFLECVQDMDHENMFWYRQDPGLGLRLIYFSYDVKMKEKGDIPEGYSVSREKKERFSLILESASTNQTSMYLCASSSSDATGEKLFFGSGTQLSVL.

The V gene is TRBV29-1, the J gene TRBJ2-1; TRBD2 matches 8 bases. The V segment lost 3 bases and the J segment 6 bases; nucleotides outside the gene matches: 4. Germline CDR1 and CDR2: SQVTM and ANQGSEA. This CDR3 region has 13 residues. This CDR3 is CSVDRLAGNEQFF. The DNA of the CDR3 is TGCAGCGTTGATAGGCTAGCGGGCAATGAGCAGTTCTTC.

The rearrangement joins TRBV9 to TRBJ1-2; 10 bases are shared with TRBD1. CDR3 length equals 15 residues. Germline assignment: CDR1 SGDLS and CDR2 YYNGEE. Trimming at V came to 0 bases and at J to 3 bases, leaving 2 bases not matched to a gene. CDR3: CASSVVGTGDYGYTF. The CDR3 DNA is TGTGCCAGCAGCGTAGTCGGGACAGGGGACTATGGCTACACCTTC.

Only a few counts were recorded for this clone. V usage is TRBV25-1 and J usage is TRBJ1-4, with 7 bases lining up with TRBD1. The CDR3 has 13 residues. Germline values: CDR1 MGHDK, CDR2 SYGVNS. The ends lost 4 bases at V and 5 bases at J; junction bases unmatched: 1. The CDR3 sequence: CASSGGQNEKLFF. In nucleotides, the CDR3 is TGTGCCAGCAGTGGGGGACAGAATGAAAAACTGTTTTTT.

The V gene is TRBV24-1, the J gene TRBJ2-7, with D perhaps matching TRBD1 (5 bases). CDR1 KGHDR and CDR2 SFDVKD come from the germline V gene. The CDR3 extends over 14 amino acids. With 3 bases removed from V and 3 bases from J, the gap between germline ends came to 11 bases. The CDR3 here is CATSDPRQNYEQYF. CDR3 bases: TGTGCCACCAGTGATCCCCGACAGAACTACGAGCAGTACTTC.

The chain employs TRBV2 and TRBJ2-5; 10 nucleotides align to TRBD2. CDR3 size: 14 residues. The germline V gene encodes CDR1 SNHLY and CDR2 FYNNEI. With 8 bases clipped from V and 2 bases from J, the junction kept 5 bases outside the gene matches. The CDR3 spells CASSPTSGQETQYF. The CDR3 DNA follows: TGTGCCAGCTCACCGACTAGCGGGCAAGAGACCCAGTACTTC.

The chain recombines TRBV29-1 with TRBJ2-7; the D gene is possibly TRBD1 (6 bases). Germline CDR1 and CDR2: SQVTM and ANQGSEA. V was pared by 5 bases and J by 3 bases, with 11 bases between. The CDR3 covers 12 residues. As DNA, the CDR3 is TGCAGCGTTCGGGACACACACTACGAGCAGTACTTC. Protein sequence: CSVRDTHYEQYF.